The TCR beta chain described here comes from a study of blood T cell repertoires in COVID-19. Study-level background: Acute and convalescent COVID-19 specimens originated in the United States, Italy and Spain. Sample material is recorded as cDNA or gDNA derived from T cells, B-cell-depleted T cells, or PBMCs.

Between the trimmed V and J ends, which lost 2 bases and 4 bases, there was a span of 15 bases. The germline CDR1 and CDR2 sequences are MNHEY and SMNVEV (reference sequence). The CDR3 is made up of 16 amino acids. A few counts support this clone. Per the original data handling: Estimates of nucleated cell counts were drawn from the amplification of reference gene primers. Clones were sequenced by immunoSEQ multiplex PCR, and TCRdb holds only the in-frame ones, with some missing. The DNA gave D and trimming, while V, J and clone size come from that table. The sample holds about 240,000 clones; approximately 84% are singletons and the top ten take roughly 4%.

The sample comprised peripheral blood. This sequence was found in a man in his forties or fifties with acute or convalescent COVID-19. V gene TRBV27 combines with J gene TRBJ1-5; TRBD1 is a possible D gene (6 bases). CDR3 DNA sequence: TGTGCCAGCAGTTTAATGGGGGGGGGCCATAATCAGCCCCAGCATTTT. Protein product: CASSLMGGGHNQPQHF.